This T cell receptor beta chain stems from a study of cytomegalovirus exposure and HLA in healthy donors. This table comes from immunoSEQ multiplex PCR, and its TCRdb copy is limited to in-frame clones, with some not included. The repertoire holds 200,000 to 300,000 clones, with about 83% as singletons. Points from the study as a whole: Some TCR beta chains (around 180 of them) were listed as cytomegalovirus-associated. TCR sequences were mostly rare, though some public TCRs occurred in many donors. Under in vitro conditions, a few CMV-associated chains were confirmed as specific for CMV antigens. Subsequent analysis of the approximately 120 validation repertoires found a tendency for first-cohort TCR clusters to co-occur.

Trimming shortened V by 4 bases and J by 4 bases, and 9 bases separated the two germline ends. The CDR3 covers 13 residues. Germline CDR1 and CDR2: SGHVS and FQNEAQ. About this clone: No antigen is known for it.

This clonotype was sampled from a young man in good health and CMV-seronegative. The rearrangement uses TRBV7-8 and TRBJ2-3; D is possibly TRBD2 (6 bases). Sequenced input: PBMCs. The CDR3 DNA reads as TGTGCCAGCAGCTCTTGGGAGGCAGATACGCAGTATTTT. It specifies CASSSWEADTQYF.